Given below is one T cell receptor beta chain in context. Antigen unknown. The sample belongs to a study of long-term antiretroviral therapy in people with HIV. Study-wide results and limits: Clonotypes expanded prior to ART showed repertoire dominance at all sampled time points.

Only United States sites treated participants with HIV. Amounts of roughly 0.9-10 million cryopreserved PBMC were held in the samples before DNA extraction. It was version v3.0 of the immunoSEQ assay that was run at survey level. The method was immunoSEQ multiplex PCR; TCRdb's version includes in-frame clones alone and lacks a portion of them. The table lists more than 35,000 clones, 94% of them singletons, with 3.6% in the top ten. The sample consisted of unsorted PBMCs, taken 4.1 years after starting antiretroviral therapy. The clonotype comes from a woman aged 45-65 years with HIV.

The CDR3 here is CASSYPGRQANYGYTF. CDR3 bases: TGTGCCAGCAGTTACCCTGGACGGCAAGCTAACTATGGCTACACCTTC. The genes are TRBV6-6 and TRBJ1-2; D call uncertain. Germline CDR1 is MNHNY and CDR2 is SVGAGI (reference sequence). CDR3 length: 16 amino acids. Trimming pared 2 bases from V and 0 bases from J, leaving 13 bases between.